The 27 T cell receptor beta chains in this list originate from one sample, sequenced in a study of cytomegalovirus exposure and HLA in healthy donors. The PCR employed 60 Vbeta primers together with 13 Jbeta primers. Measured with immunoSEQ multiplex PCR; TCRdb has only the in-frame clones, and not every one. The sample shows around 120,000 clones, 80% of them seen only once. Sample: PBMCs. These receptors were collected from a female donor in good health and CMV-seropositive.

V gene TRBV5-4 combines with J gene TRBJ2-2, with 10 bases lining up with TRBD1. The CDR3 has 15 amino acids. Germline CDR1 and CDR2: SGHNT and YYREEE (reference sequence). The trim removed 4 bases at V and 7 bases at J, leaving 7 bases unmatched. The CDR3 DNA is TGTGCCAGCAGCCAGCCGGGACAGGGGAGCGGGGAGCTGTTTTTT. Encoded protein: CASSQPGQGSGELFF.

The rearrangement links TRBV5-1 to TRBJ1-2; D remains ambiguous. Trimming cost V 5 bases and J 0 bases, with 14 bases left between them. Germline CDR1 reads SGHRS; CDR2 reads YFSETQ. This CDR3 region has 15 residues. This chain's CDR3 is CASRLSAGANYGYTF. The CDR3 DNA reads as TGCGCCAGCAGACTGTCGGCCGGAGCTAACTATGGCTACACCTTC.

The CDR3 sequence is CASSSGWQLRGTEAFF. The CDR3 nucleotides are TGTGCCAGCAGCTCAGGATGGCAGTTAAGGGGCACTGAAGCTTTCTTT. The chain couples TRBV7-2 to TRBJ1-1, with D tentatively TRBD1 (5 bases). V was cut by 4 bases and J by 4 bases, with 19 bases left in between. The germline V gene encodes CDR1 SGHTA and CDR2 FQGNSA. CDR3 length: 16 amino acids.

The V and J genes are TRBV27 and TRBJ1-1; 8 nucleotides align to TRBD1. The CDR3 is 14 residues long. Germline CDR1 and CDR2: MNHEY and SMNVEV (reference sequence). Trimming took 3 bases from V and 5 from J; bases not matched to a gene: 5. The CDR3 loop reads CASSLYRGRTEAFF. The CDR3 DNA follows: TGTGCCAGCAGTTTGTACAGGGGGAGGACTGAAGCTTTCTTT.

The chain joins TRBV7-3 to TRBJ2-2; D possibly corresponds to TRBD2 (6 bases). From germline, CDR1 is SGHTA and CDR2 FQGTGA. V lost 1 base, J lost 2 bases, and 11 bases lay in between. The CDR3 runs 16 residues. The CDR3 here is CASSLMGGPNTGELFF. The CDR3 nucleotides read TGTGCCAGCAGCTTAATGGGAGGCCCTAACACCGGGGAGCTGTTTTTT.

This chain connects TRBV29-1 to TRBJ1-2, with a weak D call TRBD1 (6 bases). This CDR3 region has 13 residues. Germline V gene data show CDR1 as SQVTM and CDR2 as ANQGSEA. V gave up 0 bases and J gave up 8 bases, with 13 bases separating them. CDR3 amino acids: CSVEEGARGGYTF. The CDR3 DNA is TGCAGCGTTGAAGAGGGGGCGAGAGGAGGCTACACCTTC.

The J gene is TRBJ2-1, the V gene TRBV14; 9 nucleotides line up with TRBD2. The CDR3 consists of 15 residues. J gave up 2 bases and V 3 bases, and 2 bases lay outside the gene matches. Germline V lookup: CDR1 SGHDN, CDR2 FVKESK. DNA for the CDR3: TGTGCCAGCAGCCAGGGCGGGGGGGCCTACAATGAGCAGTTCTTC. Its translation is CASSQGGGAYNEQFF.

J is TRBJ1-1 and V is TRBV5-1; TRBD1 matches at 9 bases. Germline CDR1 SGHRS, CDR2 YFSETQ. Germline trimming cut 3 bases from V and 5 bases from J; bases unmatched to any gene: 8. The CDR3 totals 15 residues. CDR3 bases: TGCGCCAGCAGCTCAGACAGGGGGGTACAGACTGAAGCTTTCTTT. This translates into CASSSDRGVQTEAFF.

This rearrangement joins TRBV27 to TRBJ2-2, with D possibly TRBD2 on 5 matching bases. The ends were cut back, 3 bases at V and 6 bases at J, with 8 bases in the middle. Germline loops: CDR1 MNHEY, CDR2 SMNVEV (reference sequence). CDR3 length: 13 amino acids. The chain's CDR3 is CASSFQRAGELFF. CDR3 sequence (DNA): TGTGCCAGCAGTTTCCAGAGGGCCGGGGAGCTGTTTTTT.

The chain couples TRBV20-1 to TRBJ2-2; D possibly corresponds to TRBD2 (5 bases). From germline, CDR1 is DFQATT and CDR2 SNEGSKA (reference sequence). Trimming stripped 8 bases from V and 6 bases from J, with 10 bases between. There are 11 residues in the CDR3. The CDR3 nucleotides are TGCAGTACACCGGGATCCGGGGAGCTGTTTTTT. Protein: CSTPGSGELFF.

This chain joins TRBV19 and TRBJ1-1; D is possibly TRBD1 (6 bases). V was trimmed by 5 bases and J by 0 bases, leaving 16 bases between them. The CDR3 is made up of 16 amino acids. Germline CDR1 LNHDA, CDR2 SQIVND (reference sequence). The CDR3 DNA reads as TGTGCCAGTAGTTTCCGGGACACTCGATTGAACACTGAAGCTTTCTTT. This sequence encodes CASSFRDTRLNTEAFF.

This chain uses TRBV9 with TRBJ2-7, with TRBD2 as a possible D gene (6 bases). Germline V gene data show CDR1 as SGDLS and CDR2 as YYNGEE. The CDR3 length is 17 residues. Deletions cut 2 bases from V and 5 bases from J, with 23 bases between. The CDR3 DNA reads as TGTGCCAGCAGCGTGGGGGTTACGGGACTGGGATTCGACGAGCAGTACTTC. Its protein product is CASSVGVTGLGFDEQYF.

The chain carries TRBV7-9 and TRBJ1-4, with unresolved D. The CDR3 is 14 amino acids. V was clipped by 2 bases and J by 5 bases, with 9 bases between them. Germline CDR1 is SEHNR and CDR2 is FQNEAQ (reference sequence). The CDR3 DNA reads as TGTGCCAGCAGCTTACAGGCCGTGAATGAAAAACTGTTTTTT. Its translation is CASSLQAVNEKLFF.

The gene calls are TRBV4-1 and TRBJ2-2; no clear D. The CDR3 is made up of 16 amino acids. V was cut by 5 bases and J by 7 bases, with 20 bases left in between. Per germline, CDR1 MGHRA and CDR2 YSYEKL. This CDR3 is CASSLVPTSPFGELFF. The CDR3 bases are TGCGCCAGCAGCTTGGTTCCGACTTCCCCCTTCGGGGAGCTGTTTTTT.

The V call is TRBV7-8, the J call TRBJ1-5; D gene uncertain. Germline lookup yields CDR1 SGHVS and CDR2 FQNEAQ. The V end was cut by 3 bases, the J end by 0 bases, with 9 bases between. The CDR3 is 15 residues long. The CDR3 protein is CASSFLPYSNQPQHF. The CDR3 coding sequence is TGTGCCAGCAGCTTTCTTCCGTATAGCAATCAGCCCCAGCATTTT.

This clone was detected once. The chain employs TRBV10-3 and TRBJ2-7; possible D gene TRBD1, 6 bases. V was cut by 8 bases and J by 2 bases, with 19 bases left in between. Germline assignment: CDR1 ENHRY and CDR2 SYGVKD. The CDR3 length is 15 residues. CDR3 loop: CAIQETTGSPYEQYF. In nucleotides, the CDR3 is TGTGCCATCCAAGAAACGACAGGTTCCCCCTACGAGCAGTACTTC.

The chain uses TRBV30 and TRBJ1-1; D perhaps matches TRBD1 (5 bases). The CDR3 has 12 residues. CDR1 is GTSNPN, CDR2 SVGIG, per germline (reference sequence). V was cut by 4 bases and J by 1 base, with 7 bases left in between. CDR3 sequence: CAWKGANTEAFF. CDR3 coding DNA: TGTGCCTGGAAAGGGGCGAACACTGAAGCTTTCTTT. Full variable domain (outside the CDR3, taken from reference TRBV30 and TRBJ1-1): SQTIHQWPATLVQPVGSPLSLECTVEGTSNPNLYWYRQAAGRGLQLLFYSVGIGQISSEVPQNLSASRPQDRQFILSSKKLLLSDSGFYLCAWKGANTEAFFGQGTRLTVV.

This clone has just a few counts. The chain is built from TRBV7-2 and TRBJ2-3; 10 bases fit TRBD2. V gave up 0 bases and J gave up 5 bases; unmatched junction bases: 5. The CDR3 is 16 residues long. Germline V CDR1 and CDR2: SGHTA, FQGNSA. CDR3 sequence: CASSLASGGAKDTQYF. The CDR3 bases are TGTGCCAGCAGCTTAGCGAGCGGGGGGGCCAAAGATACGCAGTATTTT.

The chain combines TRBV30 with TRBJ1-5, with no clear D. This CDR3 comprises 14 residues. V was shortened by 0 bases and J by 6 bases, with 12 bases between the two germline ends. Germline CDR1 reads GTSNPN; CDR2 reads SVGIG (reference sequence). Here the CDR3 reads CAWSVQGSGQPQHF. For the CDR3, the DNA is TGTGCCTGGAGTGTACAAGGTTCAGGTCAGCCCCAGCATTTT.

The CDR3 nucleotides are TGTGCCAGCAGTTTGCCCGGTAGCAATCAGCCCCAGCATTTT. It specifies CASSLPGSNQPQHF. The chain links TRBV28 to TRBJ1-5; D unresolved. Germline V gene data show CDR1 as MDHEN and CDR2 as SYDVKM. The CDR3 spans 14 residues. V lost 3 bases to trimming and J lost 0 bases, with 6 bases between them.

This chain uses TRBV5-1 with TRBJ2-1; D perhaps matches TRBD2 (5 bases). This CDR3 has 12 amino acids. V was clipped by 6 bases and J by 8 bases, with 12 bases between them. The germline gives CDR1 SGHRS, CDR2 YFSETQ. CDR3 residues: CASNEGWDEQFF. The CDR3 DNA sequence: TGCGCCAGCAACGAGGGATGGGATGAGCAGTTCTTC.

The chain combines TRBV28 with TRBJ1-4; D is undetermined. Trimming left V 8 bases short and J 2 bases short, with 9 bases between. There are 13 residues in the CDR3. Germline V gene sequence: CDR1 MDHEN, CDR2 SYDVKM. The CDR3 bases are TGTGCCAGCTCAACAGAGACTAATGAAAAACTGTTTTTT. Amino acids: CASSTETNEKLFF.

CDR3 loop: CASSLRRTGRVNTEAFF. As DNA, the CDR3 is TGTGCCAGCAGTTTACGAAGGACAGGGAGGGTTAACACTGAAGCTTTCTTT. The chain recombines TRBV27 with TRBJ1-1; 8 bases align to TRBD1. The CDR3 extends over 17 amino acids. With 2 bases clipped from V and 2 bases from J, the junction kept 10 bases outside the gene matches. Germline-derived CDR1 and CDR2 are MNHEY and SMNVEV (reference sequence).

The rearrangement links TRBV5-4 to TRBJ1-5; possibly TRBD1 for D (5 bases). Trimming took 3 bases from V and 7 from J, leaving 11 bases between them. There are 13 residues in the CDR3. Germline V lookup: CDR1 SGHNT, CDR2 YYREEE (reference sequence). CDR3 loop: CASSSGGNQPQHF. The CDR3 DNA reads as TGTGCCAGCAGCTCGGGGGGGAACCAGCCCCAGCATTTT.

The J gene is TRBJ2-7, the V gene TRBV9, with 10 positions matching TRBD1. The J segment lost 0 bases and the V segment lost 4 bases, leaving 4 bases of the junction unmatched. The CDR3 spans 15 residues. Germline CDR1 is SGDLS and CDR2 is YYNGEE. The CDR3 is CASSPRQGASYEQYF. The CDR3 bases are TGTGCCAGCAGCCCAAGACAGGGGGCCTCCTACGAGCAGTACTTC.

The chain carries TRBV5-4 and TRBJ1-6; 10 bases fit TRBD1. Germline V lookup: CDR1 SGHNT, CDR2 YYREEE (reference sequence). V was pared by 4 bases and J by 9 bases, with 4 bases of the junction left unmatched. The CDR3 covers 14 residues. CDR3 sequence reads: CASSLRDRGSPLHF. The CDR3 DNA is TGTGCCAGCAGCCTCCGGGACAGGGGTTCACCCCTCCACTTT. The full variable domain, in which reference TRBV5-4 and TRBJ1-6 provide the parts outside the CDR3, is ETGVTQSPTHLIKTRGQQVTLRCSSQSGHNTVSWYQQALGQGPQFIFQYYREEENGRGNFPPRFSGLQFPNYSSELNVNALELDDSALYLCASSLRDRGSPLHFGNGTRLTVT.

V and J are TRBV5-4 and TRBJ2-7, with TRBD2 matching 8 bases. The CDR3 extends over 16 amino acids. Germline lookup yields CDR1 SGHNT and CDR2 YYREEE (reference sequence). V lost 0 bases, J lost 0 bases, and 5 bases stayed unmatched. CDR3 DNA: TGTGCCAGCAGCTTGGACCCAGCGGGGGCCTCCTACGAGCAGTACTTC. Translating it yields CASSLDPAGASYEQYF.